This passage covers 8 T cell receptor beta chains from one sample sequenced in a study of CD8 T cells in Susac syndrome. Reverse transcription of about 0.45 to 1 ug RNA was performed with random hexamers. From the immunoSEQ multiplex PCR reads, TCRdb called clonotypes with MiXCR, one entry per CDR3 protein. The sample includes roughly 180,000 distinct CDR3 sequences, around 94% of them seen just once. Material: CD4+ T cells from PBMCs. These receptors were collected from a human donor in good health.

This chain uses TRBV6-2 or TRBV6-3 with TRBJ2-7; 9 nucleotides agree with TRBD1. There are 13 residues in the CDR3. Germline values: CDR1 MNHEY, CDR2 SVGEGT. The junction had 4 bases not matched to a gene; V was cut back by 8 bases and J by 2 bases. The DNA for the CDR3 is TGTGCCAGCGCGGGACAGGGTCCCTACGAGCAGTACTTC. It encodes CASAGQGPYEQYF.

The rearrangement links TRBV20-1 to TRBJ2-7; D gene uncertain. Germline loops: CDR1 DFQATT, CDR2 SNEGSKA (reference sequence). The CDR3 length is 12 residues. V lost 4 bases and J 0 bases, leaving 7 bases between the germline ends. CDR3 sequence: CSATLSSYEQYF. DNA of the CDR3: TGCAGTGCTACCCTGAGCTCCTACGAGCAGTACTTC.

This chain uses TRBV20-1 with TRBJ2-1, with 7 nucleotides matching TRBD1. J lost 9 bases, V lost 6 bases, and 8 bases had no gene match. The CDR3 sequence is 12 residues long. Germline CDR1 and CDR2: DFQATT and SNEGSKA (reference sequence). The CDR3 nucleotides read TGCAGTGCCAACCGCAGGGGGACTGAGCAGTTCTTC. Its translation is CSANRRGTEQFF.

The rearrangement links TRBV9 to TRBJ2-1; 13 bases are shared with TRBD2. Looked up from germline, CDR1 is SGDLS and CDR2 is YYNGEE. The length of the CDR3 is 15 residues. With V trimmed by 4 bases and J by 10 bases, 8 bases remained unmatched. The CDR3 nucleotides read TGTGCCAGCAGCCCCGGGACTAGCGGGGTCGGGGAGCAGTTCTTC. This encodes CASSPGTSGVGEQFF.

The rearrangement links TRBV27 to TRBJ2-1, with TRBD2 identical over 9 bases. Germline V gene data show CDR1 as MNHEY and CDR2 as SMNVEV (reference sequence). The ends lost 2 bases at V and 9 bases at J; junction bases unmatched: 14. There are 17 residues in the CDR3. The CDR3 spells CASSLIASGGGAGEQFF. The CDR3 bases are TGTGCCAGCAGTTTAATAGCTTCGGGCGGGGGGGCCGGTGAGCAGTTCTTC.

This chain uses TRBV5-8 with TRBJ2-5; D not resolved. Germline V lookup: CDR1 SGHTS, CDR2 YDEGEE. The V end lost 5 bases, the J end lost 5 bases, and 13 bases lay between the germline ends. CDR3 length: 13 amino acids. The CDR3 nucleotides are TGTGCCAGCAGAGCCCCGGTAGGGGAGACCCAGTACTTC. Protein sequence: CASRAPVGETQYF.

The J gene is TRBJ2-5, the V gene TRBV29-1; D might be TRBD1 or TRBD2, each matching 5 bases. V lost 3 bases, J lost 0 bases, and 14 bases lay in between. Germline values: CDR1 SQVTM, CDR2 ANQGSEA. This CDR3 comprises 15 residues. CDR3 loop: CSVDGGPGHQETQYF. For the CDR3, the DNA is TGCAGCGTTGATGGGGGTCCGGGACACCAAGAGACCCAGTACTTC.

J is TRBJ2-7 and V is TRBV30; no clear D. Germline CDR1 reads GTSNPN; CDR2 reads SVGIG (reference sequence). This CDR3 contains 10 residues. V was cut by 5 bases and J by 1 base, with 3 bases left in between. CDR3 amino acids: CAWGSYEQYF. For the CDR3, the DNA is TGTGCCTGGGGTTCCTACGAGCAGTACTTC.